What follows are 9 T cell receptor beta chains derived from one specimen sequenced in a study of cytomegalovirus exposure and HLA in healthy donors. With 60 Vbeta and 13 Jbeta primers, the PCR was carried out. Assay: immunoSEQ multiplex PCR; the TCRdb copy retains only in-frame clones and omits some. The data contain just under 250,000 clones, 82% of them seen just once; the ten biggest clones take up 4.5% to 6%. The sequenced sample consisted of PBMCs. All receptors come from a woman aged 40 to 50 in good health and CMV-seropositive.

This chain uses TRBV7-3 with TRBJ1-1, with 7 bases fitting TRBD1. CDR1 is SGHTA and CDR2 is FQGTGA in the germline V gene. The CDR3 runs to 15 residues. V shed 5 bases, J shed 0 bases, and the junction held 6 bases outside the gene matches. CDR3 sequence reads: CASSPSTGLNTEAFF. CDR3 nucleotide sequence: TGTGCCAGCAGCCCGTCGACAGGGTTGAACACTGAAGCTTTCTTT.

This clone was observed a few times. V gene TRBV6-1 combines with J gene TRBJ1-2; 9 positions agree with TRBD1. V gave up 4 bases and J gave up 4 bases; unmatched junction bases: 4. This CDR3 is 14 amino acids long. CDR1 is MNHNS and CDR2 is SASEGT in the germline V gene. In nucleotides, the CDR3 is TGTGCCAGCAGTGGAGGGACAGGGTTCTATGGCTACACCTTC. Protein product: CASSGGTGFYGYTF.

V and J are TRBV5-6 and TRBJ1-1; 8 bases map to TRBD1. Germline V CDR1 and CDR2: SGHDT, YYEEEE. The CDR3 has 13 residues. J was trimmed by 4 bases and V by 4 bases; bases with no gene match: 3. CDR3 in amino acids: CASSNTGGTEAFF. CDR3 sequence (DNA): TGTGCCAGCAGCAATACAGGGGGCACTGAAGCTTTCTTT. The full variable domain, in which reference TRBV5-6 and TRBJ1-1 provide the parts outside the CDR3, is DAGVTQSPTHLIKTRGQQVTLRCSPKSGHDTVSWYQQALGQGPQFIFQYYEEEERQRGNFPDRFSGHQFPNYSSELNVNALLLGDSALYLCASSNTGGTEAFFGQGTRLTVV.

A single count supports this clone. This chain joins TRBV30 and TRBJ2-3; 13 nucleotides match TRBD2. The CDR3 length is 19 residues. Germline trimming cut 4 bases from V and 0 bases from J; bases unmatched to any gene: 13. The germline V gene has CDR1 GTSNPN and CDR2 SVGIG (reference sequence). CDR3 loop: CAWTPVLAGGLSSTDTQYF. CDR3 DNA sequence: TGTGCCTGGACCCCTGTACTAGCGGGGGGGCTGTCCAGCACAGATACGCAGTATTTT.

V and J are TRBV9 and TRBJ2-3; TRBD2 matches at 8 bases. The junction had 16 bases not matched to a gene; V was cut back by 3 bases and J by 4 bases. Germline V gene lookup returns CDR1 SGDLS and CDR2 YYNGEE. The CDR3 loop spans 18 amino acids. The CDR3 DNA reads TGTGCCAGCAGCGGAGCCCCCATCGGGAGGGCCAGGTCAGATACGCAGTATTTT. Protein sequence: CASSGAPIGRARSDTQYF. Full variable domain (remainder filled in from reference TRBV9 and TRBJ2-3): DSGVTQTPKHLITATGQRVTLRCSPRSGDLSVYWYQQSLDQGLQFLIQYYNGEERAKGNILERFSAQQFPDLHSELNLSSLELGDSALYFCASSGAPIGRARSDTQYFGPGTRLTVL.

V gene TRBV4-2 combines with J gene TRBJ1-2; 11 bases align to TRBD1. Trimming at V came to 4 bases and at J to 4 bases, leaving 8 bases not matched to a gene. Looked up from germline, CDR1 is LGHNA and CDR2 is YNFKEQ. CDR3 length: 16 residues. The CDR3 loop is CASSLTRTGGGYGYTF. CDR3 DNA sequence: TGTGCCAGCAGCCTGACACGGACAGGGGGCGGCTATGGCTACACCTTC.

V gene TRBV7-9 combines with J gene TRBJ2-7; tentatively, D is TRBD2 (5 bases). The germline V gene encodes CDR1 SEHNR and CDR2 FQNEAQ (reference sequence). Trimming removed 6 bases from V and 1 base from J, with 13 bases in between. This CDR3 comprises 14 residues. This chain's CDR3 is CASSSSLGSYEQYF. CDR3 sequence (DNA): TGTGCCAGCAGTTCTAGCTTAGGGTCCTACGAGCAGTACTTC. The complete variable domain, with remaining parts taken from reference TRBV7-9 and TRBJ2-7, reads DTGVSQNPRHKITKRGQNVTFRCDPISEHNRLYWYRQTLGQGPEFLTYFQNEAQLEKSRLLSDRFSAERPKGSFSTLEIQRTEQGDSAMYLCASSSSLGSYEQYFGPGTRLTVT.

In DNA form, the CDR3 reads TGTGCCACCAGCAGAGATCGCGGGGGGTCGCAGTATTTT. Translation: CATSRDRGGSQYF. V and J are TRBV15 and TRBJ2-3, with TRBD2 identical over 8 bases. The V gene's germline CDR1 is LNHNV and CDR2 YYDKDF (reference sequence). The CDR3 runs 13 residues. Losses at the gene ends were 0 bases for V and 10 bases for J; bases not matched to a gene: 3.

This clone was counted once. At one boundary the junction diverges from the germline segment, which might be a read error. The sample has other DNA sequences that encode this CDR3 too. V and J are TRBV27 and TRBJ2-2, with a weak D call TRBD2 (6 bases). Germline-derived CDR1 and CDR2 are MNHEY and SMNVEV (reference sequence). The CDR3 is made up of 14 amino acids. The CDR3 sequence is CASSGGLNTGELFF. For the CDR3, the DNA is TGCGCCAGCAGTGGGGGGTTGAACACCGGGGAGCTGTTTTTT.